This entry lists 8 T cell receptor beta chains sequenced from one sample in a study of regulatory T cells in long-lasting Graves disease (dated by TCRdb to the early 2020s). Library method: multiplex PCR. Sequencing relied on an Illumina HiSeq 4000. CDR3 regions were amplified by Arm-PCR with iRepertoire HTBI primers to construct TCR beta libraries. TCRdb applied fastp at Q25 and MiXCR to the public reads, then kept only in-frame beta chains. Rows with a matching CDR3 protein are joined into one entry that keeps the most common DNA and genes. A total of about 420,000 distinct CDR3 sequences appear in this sample, roughly 15% of them only once. The ten largest clones represent roughly 23% of the sample. The sample's time point label, decoded: newly diagnosed GD, antithyroid drugs for less than 3 months. RNA was extracted from PBMCs in TRIzol for both TCR sequencing and RNA sequencing. These records were also assigned to another study, of T cells in Graves' hyperthyroidism and ophthalmopathy.

This specimen was peripheral blood mononuclear cells (PBMCs), taken at new diagnosis, from a patient treated with antithyroid drugs. The receptors derive from a woman between 18 and 30 years old with Graves disease. Donor details come from another sample of the same person, matched by shared clones.

This chain links TRBV5-1 with TRBJ2-7; D gene uncertain. Germline V gives CDR1 SGHRS, CDR2 YFSETQ. The CDR3 has 14 residues. Trimming cost V 0 bases and J 2 bases, with 9 bases left between them. The chain's CDR3 is CASSLVVGTYEQYF. CDR3 nucleotide sequence: TGCGCCAGCAGCTTGGTGGTAGGAACCTACGAGCAGTACTTC.

This clonotype was picked up many times. The chain employs TRBV30 and TRBJ1-2; D may be TRBD1 (5 bases). V dropped 0 bases and J dropped 3 bases, with 11 bases sitting between them. Germline V CDR1 and CDR2: GTSNPN, SVGIG (reference sequence). CDR3 length: 14 residues. The CDR3 coding sequence is TGTGCCTGGAGTGTACGTCTCAGGGACTATGGCTACACCTTC. It specifies CAWSVRLRDYGYTF.

V usage is TRBV7-2 and J usage is TRBJ2-7; a weak D match, TRBD2 (5 bases). This CDR3 spans 13 amino acids. Germline V gene sequence: CDR1 SGHTA, CDR2 FQGNSA. The V end was cut by 5 bases, the J end by 2 bases, with 10 bases between. The chain's CDR3 is CASSGGLTYEQYF. The CDR3 DNA reads TGTGCCAGCAGCGGAGGACTGACCTACGAGCAGTACTTC.

This clonotype was counted ten times or more. V is TRBV9 and J is TRBJ2-1, with D perhaps being TRBD1 or TRBD2 (5 bases each). The germline gives CDR1 SGDLS, CDR2 YYNGEE. The CDR3 is made up of 14 amino acids. Trimming removed 4 bases from V and 5 bases from J, with 13 bases in between. DNA of the CDR3: TGTGCCAGCAGCATCCGGGACGTACACAATGAGCAGTTCTTC. Translating gives CASSIRDVHNEQFF.

The chain links TRBV5-6 to TRBJ1-5, with D tentatively TRBD1 (6 bases). CDR1 SGHDT and CDR2 YYEEEE come from the germline V gene. V lost 4 bases to trimming and J lost 5 bases, with 10 bases between them. The CDR3 consists of 13 residues. CDR3 sequence: CASSMGGHQPQHF. The CDR3 nucleotides read TGTGCCAGCAGCATGGGGGGCCATCAGCCCCAGCATTTT.

This chain links TRBV10-3 with TRBJ2-3, with TRBD1 matching 8 bases. Losses at the gene ends were 11 bases for V and 5 bases for J; bases not matched to a gene: 9. The germline V gene encodes CDR1 ENHRY and CDR2 SYGVKD. The CDR3 has 13 residues. The CDR3 region has the DNA TGTGCCGCAAAAACAGGGGGAGGAGATACGCAGTATTTT. This codes for CAAKTGGGDTQYF.

The chain carries TRBV27 and TRBJ2-3; D is unclear. Matching the DNA end better, TRBJ2-1 makes the J call doubtful. This CDR3 is built from 13 residues. Germline V lookup: CDR1 MNHEY, CDR2 SMNVEV (reference sequence). CDR3 loop: CASSFGAINEQFF. In DNA form, the CDR3 reads TGTGCCAGCAGTTTTGGCGCGATAAATGAGCAGTTCTTC.

This clonotype was observed a few times. This may stem from a read error, because a much larger clone lies one nucleotide away. CDR3 region: CSVEDVDGLVLLDNEQYF. In DNA form, the CDR3 reads TGCAGCGTTGAAGATGTTGATGGACTAGTTCTTTTGGACAATGAGCAGTACTTC. The V gene is TRBV29-1, the J gene TRBJ2-7; 7 nucleotides agree with TRBD2. Germline V CDR1 and CDR2: SQVTM, ANQGSEA. This CDR3 has 18 residues. Trimming removed 0 bases from V and 7 bases from J; junction bases left unmatched: 21.